The source of this TCR beta chain is a study of blood T cell repertoires in COVID-19. Per the original data handling: The authors estimated nucleated cell counts from reference gene primer amplification. The method was immunoSEQ multiplex PCR; TCRdb's version includes in-frame clones alone and lacks a portion of them. V, J and clone size were drawn from that table, and D and trimming were deduced from the DNA. The sample has about 480,000 clones; approximately 89% are singletons. The V segment lost 4 bases and the J segment 5 bases; nucleotides outside the gene matches: 7. The CDR3 has 14 amino acids. The germline CDR1 and CDR2 sequences are GTSNPN and SVGIG (reference sequence).

This chain uses TRBV30 with TRBJ1-5; 8 bases map to TRBD1. The source is a man between 18 and 29 years old with COVID-19, enrolled during active disease. Specimen: peripheral blood. CDR3 protein: CAWTQDRGDQPQHF. In nucleotides, the CDR3 is TGTGCCTGGACCCAAGACAGGGGCGATCAGCCCCAGCATTTT.